This T cell receptor (beta chain) was documented in a study of T cell changes during pregnancy in multiple sclerosis. The CDR3 contains 15 residues. J lost 0 bases, V lost 5 bases, and 3 bases had no gene match. CDR1 is SEHNR, CDR2 FQNEAQ, per germline (reference sequence). Sequencing was performed with immunoSEQ multiplex PCR; in TCRdb, only in-frame clones are kept and a portion is missing. The sample includes over 55,000 clones, approximately 94% of them seen just once. This clone was detected only once. The clonotype originates from a female donor with multiple sclerosis, enrolled in a pregnancy study. The starting material was CD8+ T cells from peripheral blood mononuclear cells, obtained in the third trimester of pregnancy. This chain uses TRBV7-9 with TRBJ1-1; the match to TRBD1 covers 10 bases. CDR3 sequence reads: CASSIDRGLNTEAFF. CDR3 in DNA: TGTGCCAGCAGCATCGACAGGGGGCTGAACACTGAAGCTTTCTTT.